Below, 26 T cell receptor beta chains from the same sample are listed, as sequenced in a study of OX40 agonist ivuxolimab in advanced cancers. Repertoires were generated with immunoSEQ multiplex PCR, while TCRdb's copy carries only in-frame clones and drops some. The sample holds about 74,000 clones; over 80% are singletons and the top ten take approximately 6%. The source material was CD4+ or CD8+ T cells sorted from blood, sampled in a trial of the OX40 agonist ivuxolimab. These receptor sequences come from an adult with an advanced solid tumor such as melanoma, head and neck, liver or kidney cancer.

The CDR3 here is CASSLRTGNQPQHF. Here the CDR3 DNA reads TGCGCCAGCAGCCTTAGGACAGGCAATCAGCCCCAGCATTTT. This rearrangement joins TRBV4-1 to TRBJ1-5; tentative D call: TRBD1 (6 bases). Germline V gene lookup returns CDR1 MGHRA and CDR2 YSYEKL. Between the trimmed V and J ends, which lost 4 bases and 2 bases, there was a span of 9 bases. The CDR3 is 14 amino acids.

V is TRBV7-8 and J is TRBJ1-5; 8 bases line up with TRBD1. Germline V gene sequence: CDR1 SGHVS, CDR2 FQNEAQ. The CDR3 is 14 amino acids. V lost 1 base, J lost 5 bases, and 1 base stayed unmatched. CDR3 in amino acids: CASSLGTGHQPQHF. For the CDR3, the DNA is TGTGCCAGCAGCTTAGGGACAGGGCATCAGCCCCAGCATTTT.

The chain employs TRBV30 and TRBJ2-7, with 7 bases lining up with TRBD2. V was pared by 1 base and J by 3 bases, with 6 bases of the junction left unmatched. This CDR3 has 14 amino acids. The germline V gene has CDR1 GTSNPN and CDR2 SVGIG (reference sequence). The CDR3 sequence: CAWSAAGVLYEQYF. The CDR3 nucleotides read TGTGCCTGGAGTGCGGCGGGAGTGCTCTACGAGCAGTACTTC.

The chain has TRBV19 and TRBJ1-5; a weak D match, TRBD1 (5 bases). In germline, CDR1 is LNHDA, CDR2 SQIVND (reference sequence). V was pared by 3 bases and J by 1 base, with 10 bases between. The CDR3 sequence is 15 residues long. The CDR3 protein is CASSIGTLSNQPQHF. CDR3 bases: TGTGCCAGTAGTATCGGGACCTTAAGCAATCAGCCCCAGCATTTT.

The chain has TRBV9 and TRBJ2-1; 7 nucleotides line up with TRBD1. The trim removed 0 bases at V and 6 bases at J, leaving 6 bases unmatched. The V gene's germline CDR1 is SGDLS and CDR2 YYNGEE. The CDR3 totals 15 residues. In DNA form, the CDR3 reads TGTGCCAGCAGCGTAGACAGGGGAACAACCAATGAGCAGTTCTTC. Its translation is CASSVDRGTTNEQFF. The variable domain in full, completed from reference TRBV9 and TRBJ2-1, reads DSGVTQTPKHLITATGQRVTLRCSPRSGDLSVYWYQQSLDQGLQFLIQYYNGEERAKGNILERFSAQQFPDLHSELNLSSLELGDSALYFCASSVDRGTTNEQFFGPGTRLTVL.

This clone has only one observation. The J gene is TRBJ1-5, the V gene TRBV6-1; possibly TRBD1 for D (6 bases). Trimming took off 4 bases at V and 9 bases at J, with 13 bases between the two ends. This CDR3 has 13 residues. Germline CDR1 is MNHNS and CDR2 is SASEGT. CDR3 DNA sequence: TGTGCCAGCAGTGGCCAGGGGTCCATGCCCCAGCATTTT. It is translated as CASSGQGSMPQHF.

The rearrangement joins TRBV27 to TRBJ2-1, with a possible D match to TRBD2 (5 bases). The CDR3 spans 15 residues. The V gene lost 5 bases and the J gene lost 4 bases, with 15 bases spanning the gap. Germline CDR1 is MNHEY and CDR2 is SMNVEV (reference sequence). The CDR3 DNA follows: TGTGCCAGCAGTCGCCCTAGCATATTGTACAATGAGCAGTTCTTC. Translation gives CASSRPSILYNEQFF.

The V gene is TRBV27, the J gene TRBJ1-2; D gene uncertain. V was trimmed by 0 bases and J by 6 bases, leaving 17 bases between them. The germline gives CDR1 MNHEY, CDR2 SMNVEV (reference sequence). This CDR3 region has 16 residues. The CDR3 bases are TGTGCCAGCAGTTTATCGTCCCCCCCGGGCAGAGATGGCTACACCTTC. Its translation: CASSLSSPPGRDGYTF.

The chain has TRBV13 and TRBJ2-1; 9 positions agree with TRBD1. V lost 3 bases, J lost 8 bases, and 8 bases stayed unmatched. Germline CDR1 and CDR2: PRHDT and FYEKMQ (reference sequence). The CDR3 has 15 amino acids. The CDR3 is CASSFGQGHGDEQFF. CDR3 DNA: TGTGCCAGCAGCTTCGGACAGGGGCACGGGGATGAGCAGTTCTTC.

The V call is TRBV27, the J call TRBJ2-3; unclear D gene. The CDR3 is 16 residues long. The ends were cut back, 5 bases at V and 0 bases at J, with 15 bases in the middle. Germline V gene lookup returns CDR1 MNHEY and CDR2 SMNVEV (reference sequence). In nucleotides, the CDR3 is TGTGCCAGCAGTCCCAGTTGGGTTGGGAGCACAGATACGCAGTATTTT. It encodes CASSPSWVGSTDTQYF.

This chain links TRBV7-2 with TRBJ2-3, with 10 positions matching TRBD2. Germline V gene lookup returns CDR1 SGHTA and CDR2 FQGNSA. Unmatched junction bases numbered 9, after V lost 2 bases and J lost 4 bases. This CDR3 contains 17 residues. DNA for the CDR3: TGTGCCAGCAGCTTACGGCTTAGCGGGGGGCCGTCAGATACGCAGTATTTT. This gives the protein CASSLRLSGGPSDTQYF.

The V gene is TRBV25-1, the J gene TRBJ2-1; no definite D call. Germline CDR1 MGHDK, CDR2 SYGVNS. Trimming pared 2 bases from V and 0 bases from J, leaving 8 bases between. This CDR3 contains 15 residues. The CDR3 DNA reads TGTGCCAGCAGTGAACAAACGAGCTCCTACAATGAGCAGTTCTTC. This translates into CASSEQTSSYNEQFF.

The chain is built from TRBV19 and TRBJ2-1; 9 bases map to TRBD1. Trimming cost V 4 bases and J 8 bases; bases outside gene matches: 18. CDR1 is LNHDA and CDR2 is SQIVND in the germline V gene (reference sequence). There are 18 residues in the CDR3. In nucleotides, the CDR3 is TGTGCCAGTAGTACCCCAATCTCCGGGACAGGGACAGTGGATGAGCAGTTCTTC. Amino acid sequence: CASSTPISGTGTVDEQFF. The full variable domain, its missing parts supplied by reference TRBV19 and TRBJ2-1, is DGGITQSPKYLFRKEGQNVTLSCEQNLNHDAMYWYRQDPGQGLRLIYYSQIVNDFQKGDIAEGYSVSREKKESFPLTVTSAQKNPTAFYLCASSTPISGTGTVDEQFFGPGTRLTVL.

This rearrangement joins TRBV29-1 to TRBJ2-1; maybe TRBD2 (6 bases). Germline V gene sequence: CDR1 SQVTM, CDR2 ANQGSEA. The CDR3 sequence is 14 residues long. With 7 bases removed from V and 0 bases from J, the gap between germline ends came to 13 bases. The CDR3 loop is CSAGIADSYNEQFF. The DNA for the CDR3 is TGCAGCGCGGGAATAGCGGACTCCTACAATGAGCAGTTCTTC.

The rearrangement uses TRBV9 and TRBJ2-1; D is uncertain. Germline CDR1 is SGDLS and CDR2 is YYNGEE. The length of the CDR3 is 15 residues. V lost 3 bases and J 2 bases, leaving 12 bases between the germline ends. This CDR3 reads CASSAISYTYNEQFF. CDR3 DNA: TGTGCCAGCAGCGCGATCAGTTACACCTACAATGAGCAGTTCTTC.

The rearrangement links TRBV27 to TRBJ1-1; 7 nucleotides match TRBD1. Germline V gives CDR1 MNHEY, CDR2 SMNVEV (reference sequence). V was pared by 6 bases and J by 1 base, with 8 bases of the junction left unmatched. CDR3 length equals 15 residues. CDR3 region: CASSSRQGENTEAFF. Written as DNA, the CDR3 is TGTGCCAGCAGCTCCCGCCAGGGGGAGAACACTGAAGCTTTCTTT.

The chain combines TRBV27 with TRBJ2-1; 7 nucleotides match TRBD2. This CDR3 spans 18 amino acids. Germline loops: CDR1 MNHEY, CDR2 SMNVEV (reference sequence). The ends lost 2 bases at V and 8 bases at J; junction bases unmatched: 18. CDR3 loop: CASSLGHRGSLNLDEQFF. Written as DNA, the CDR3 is TGTGCCAGCAGTTTAGGGCACCGCGGGAGCCTTAACTTGGATGAGCAGTTCTTC.

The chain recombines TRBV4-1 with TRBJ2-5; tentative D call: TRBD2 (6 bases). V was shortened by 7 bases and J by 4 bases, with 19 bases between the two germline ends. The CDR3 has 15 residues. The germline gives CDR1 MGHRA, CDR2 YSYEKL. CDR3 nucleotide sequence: TGCGCCAGCACCTCGGGAGCGCTTTCTGGAGAGACCCAGTACTTC. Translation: CASTSGALSGETQYF.

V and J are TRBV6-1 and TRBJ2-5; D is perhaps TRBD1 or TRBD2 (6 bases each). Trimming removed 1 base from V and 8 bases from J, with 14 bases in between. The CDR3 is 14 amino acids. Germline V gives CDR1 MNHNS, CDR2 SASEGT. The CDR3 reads CASSEVGGAKTQYF. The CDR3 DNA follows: TGTGCCAGCAGTGAAGTGGGGGGCGCAAAAACCCAGTACTTC.

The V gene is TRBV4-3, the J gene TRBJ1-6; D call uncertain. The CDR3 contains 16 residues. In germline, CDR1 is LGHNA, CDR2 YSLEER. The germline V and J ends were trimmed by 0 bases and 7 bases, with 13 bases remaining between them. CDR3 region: CASSQDLVRANSPLHF. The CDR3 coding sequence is TGCGCCAGCAGCCAAGATCTAGTAAGGGCCAATTCACCCCTCCACTTT.

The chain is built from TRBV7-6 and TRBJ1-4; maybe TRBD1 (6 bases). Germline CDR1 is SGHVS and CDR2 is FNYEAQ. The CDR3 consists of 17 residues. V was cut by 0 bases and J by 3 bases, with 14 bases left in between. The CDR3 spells CASSLAAEQGSNEKLFF. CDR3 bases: TGTGCCAGCAGCTTAGCAGCAGAACAGGGTTCTAATGAAAAACTGTTTTTT.

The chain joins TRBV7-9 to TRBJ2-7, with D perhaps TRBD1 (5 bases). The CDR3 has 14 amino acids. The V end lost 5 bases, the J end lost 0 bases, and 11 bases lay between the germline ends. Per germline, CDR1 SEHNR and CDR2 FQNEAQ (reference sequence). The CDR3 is CASSPPDSSYEQYF. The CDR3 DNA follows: TGTGCCAGCAGCCCCCCCGACAGCTCCTACGAGCAGTACTTC.

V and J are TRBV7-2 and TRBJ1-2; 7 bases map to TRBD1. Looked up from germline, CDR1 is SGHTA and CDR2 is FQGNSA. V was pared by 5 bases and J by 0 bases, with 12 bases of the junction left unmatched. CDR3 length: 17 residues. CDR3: CASSTPRDSLTNYGYTF. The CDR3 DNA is TGTGCCAGCAGCACTCCCCGGGACAGCCTCACTAACTATGGCTACACCTTC.

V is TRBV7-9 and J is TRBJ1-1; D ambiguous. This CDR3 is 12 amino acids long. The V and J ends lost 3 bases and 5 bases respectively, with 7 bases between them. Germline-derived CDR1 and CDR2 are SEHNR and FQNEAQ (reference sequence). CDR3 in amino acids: CASSFMGTEAFF. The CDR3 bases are TGTGCCAGCAGCTTTATGGGTACTGAAGCTTTCTTT.

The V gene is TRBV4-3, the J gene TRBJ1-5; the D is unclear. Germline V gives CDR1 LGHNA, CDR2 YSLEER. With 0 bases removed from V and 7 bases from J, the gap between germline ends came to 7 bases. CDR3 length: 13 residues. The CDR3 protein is CASSQDLSQPQHF. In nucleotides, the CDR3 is TGCGCCAGCAGCCAAGATTTATCCCAGCCCCAGCATTTT.

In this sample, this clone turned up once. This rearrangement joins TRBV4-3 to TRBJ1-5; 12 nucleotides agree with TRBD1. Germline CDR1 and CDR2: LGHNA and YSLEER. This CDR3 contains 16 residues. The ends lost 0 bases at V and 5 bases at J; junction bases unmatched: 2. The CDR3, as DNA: TGCGCCAGCAGCCAAGATCGGGACAGGGGGCATCAGCCCCAGCATTTT. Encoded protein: CASSQDRDRGHQPQHF.